This paragraph reports one T cell receptor (beta chain). Antigen: not known. These data come from a study of graft-versus-host responses after intestinal transplantation. Background on the study: Transplant recipients had multivisceral, liver-intestinal, or isolated intestinal grafts. Tacrolimus plus steroids were given to all recipients for approximately three years, preceded by anti-thymocyte globulin induction. Regarding the study as a whole: GvH clones were found in recipient marrow; some appeared first in ileum or blood.

Libraries were prepared by immunoSEQ multiplex PCR; TCRdb keeps only in-frame clonotypes and omits some of them. The table shows 60,000 to 65,000 clones, with 90% to 95% occurring only once. The germline CDR1 and CDR2 sequences are ENHRY and SYGVKD. V shed 8 bases and J 2 bases; nucleotides not matched to a gene: 4. This CDR3 has 13 amino acids. Sequencing was performed on unstimulated CD8+ T cells sorted from spleen or lymph node cells, taken before transplant. V gene TRBV10-3 combines with J gene TRBJ2-7; 9 bases match TRBD2. The TCR was taken from a human donor who was the organ donor for an intestinal transplant. CDR3 loop: CAILASGTYEQYF. CDR3 nucleotides: TGTGCCATCTTGGCTAGCGGGACCTACGAGCAGTACTTC.